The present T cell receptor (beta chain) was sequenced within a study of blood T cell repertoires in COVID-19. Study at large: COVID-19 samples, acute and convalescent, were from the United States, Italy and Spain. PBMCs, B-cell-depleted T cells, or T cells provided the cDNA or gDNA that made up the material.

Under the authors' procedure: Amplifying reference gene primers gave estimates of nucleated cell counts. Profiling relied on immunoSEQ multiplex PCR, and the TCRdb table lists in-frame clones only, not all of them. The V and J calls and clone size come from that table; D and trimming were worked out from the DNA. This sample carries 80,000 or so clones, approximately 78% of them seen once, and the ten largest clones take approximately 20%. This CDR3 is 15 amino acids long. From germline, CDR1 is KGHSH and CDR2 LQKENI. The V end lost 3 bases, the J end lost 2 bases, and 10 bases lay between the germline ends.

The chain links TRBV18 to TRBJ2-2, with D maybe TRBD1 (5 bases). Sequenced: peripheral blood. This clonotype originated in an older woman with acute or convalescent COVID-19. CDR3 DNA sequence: TGTGCCAGCTCACCCTCCGACAGTAACACCGGGGAGCTGTTTTTT. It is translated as CASSPSDSNTGELFF.